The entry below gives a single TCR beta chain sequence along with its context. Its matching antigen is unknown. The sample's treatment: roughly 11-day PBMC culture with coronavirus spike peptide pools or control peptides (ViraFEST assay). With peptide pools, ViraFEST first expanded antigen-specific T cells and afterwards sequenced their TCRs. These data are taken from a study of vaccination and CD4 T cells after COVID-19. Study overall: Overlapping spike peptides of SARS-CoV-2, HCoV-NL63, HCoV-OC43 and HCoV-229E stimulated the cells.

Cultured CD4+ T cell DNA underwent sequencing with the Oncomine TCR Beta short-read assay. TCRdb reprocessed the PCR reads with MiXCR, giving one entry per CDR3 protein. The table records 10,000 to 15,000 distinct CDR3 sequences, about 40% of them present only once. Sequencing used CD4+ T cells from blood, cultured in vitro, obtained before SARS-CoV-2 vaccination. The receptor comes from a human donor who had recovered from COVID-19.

CDR3 residues: CASSDTLLDTQYF. In DNA form, the CDR3 reads TGTGCCAGCAGCGACACCCTACTAGATACGCAGTATTTT. The chain combines TRBV6-1 with TRBJ2-3; D remains unclear. CDR1 and CDR2 from the germline V gene are MNHNS and SASEGT. Between the trimmed V and J ends, which lost 6 bases and 5 bases, there was a span of 12 bases. The CDR3 extends over 13 amino acids.